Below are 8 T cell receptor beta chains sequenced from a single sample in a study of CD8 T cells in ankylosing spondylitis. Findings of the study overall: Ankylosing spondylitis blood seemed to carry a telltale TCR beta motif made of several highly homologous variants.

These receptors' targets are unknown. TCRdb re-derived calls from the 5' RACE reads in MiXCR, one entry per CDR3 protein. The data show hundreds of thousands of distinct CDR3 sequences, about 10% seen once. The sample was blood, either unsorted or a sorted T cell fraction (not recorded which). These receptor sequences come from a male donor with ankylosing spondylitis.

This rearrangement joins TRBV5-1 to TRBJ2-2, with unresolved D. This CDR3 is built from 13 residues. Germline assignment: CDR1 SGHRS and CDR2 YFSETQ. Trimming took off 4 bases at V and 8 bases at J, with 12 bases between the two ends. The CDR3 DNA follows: TGCGCCAGCAGCCTGGGCCCTTTGGGGGAGCTGTTTTTT. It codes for CASSLGPLGELFF. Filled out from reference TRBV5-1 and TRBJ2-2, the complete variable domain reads KAGVTQTPRYLIKTRGQQVTLSCSPISGHRSVSWYQQTPGQGLQFLFEYFSETQRNKGNFPGRFSGRQFSNSRSEMNVSTLELGDSALYLCASSLGPLGELFFGEGSRLTVL.

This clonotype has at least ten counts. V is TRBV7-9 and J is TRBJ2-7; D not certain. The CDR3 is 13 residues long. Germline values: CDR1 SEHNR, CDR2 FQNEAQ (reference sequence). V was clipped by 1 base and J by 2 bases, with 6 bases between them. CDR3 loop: CASSLGNTYEQYF. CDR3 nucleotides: TGTGCCAGCAGCTTAGGTAATACCTACGAGCAGTACTTC.

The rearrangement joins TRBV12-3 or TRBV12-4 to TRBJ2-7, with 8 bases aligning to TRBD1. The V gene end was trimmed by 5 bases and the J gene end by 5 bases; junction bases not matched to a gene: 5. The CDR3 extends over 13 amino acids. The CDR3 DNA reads TGTGCCAGCAGTAAGGGACAGGCCCACGAGCAGTACTTC. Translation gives CASSKGQAHEQYF.

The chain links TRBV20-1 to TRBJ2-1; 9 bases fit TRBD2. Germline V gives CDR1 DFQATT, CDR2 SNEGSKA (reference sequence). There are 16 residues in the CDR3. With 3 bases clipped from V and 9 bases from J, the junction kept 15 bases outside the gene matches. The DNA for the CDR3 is TGCAGTGCTAGTGTTGTTAGCGGGAGTGGGCTTGGTGAGCAGTTCTTC. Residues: CSASVVSGSGLGEQFF.

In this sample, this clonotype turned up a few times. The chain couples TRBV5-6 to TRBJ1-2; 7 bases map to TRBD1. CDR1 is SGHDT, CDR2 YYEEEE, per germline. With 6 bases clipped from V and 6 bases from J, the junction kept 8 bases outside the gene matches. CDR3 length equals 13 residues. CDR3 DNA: TGTGCCAGCACGTACGGGACAGAGGATGGCTACACCTTC. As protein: CASTYGTEDGYTF.

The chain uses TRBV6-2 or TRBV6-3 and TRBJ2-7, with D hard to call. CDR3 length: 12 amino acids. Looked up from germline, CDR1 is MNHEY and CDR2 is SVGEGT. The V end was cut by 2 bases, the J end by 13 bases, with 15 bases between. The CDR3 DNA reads TGTGCCAGCAGTTACGAGATATTGACGAGATACTTC. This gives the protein CASSYEILTRYF.

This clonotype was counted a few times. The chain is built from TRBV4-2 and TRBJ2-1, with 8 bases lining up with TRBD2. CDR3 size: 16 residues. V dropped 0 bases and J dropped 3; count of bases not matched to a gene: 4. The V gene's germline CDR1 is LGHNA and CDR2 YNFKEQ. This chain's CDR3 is CASSQEPGGGYNEQFF. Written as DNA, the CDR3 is TGTGCCAGCAGCCAAGAGCCGGGGGGGGGCTACAATGAGCAGTTCTTC.

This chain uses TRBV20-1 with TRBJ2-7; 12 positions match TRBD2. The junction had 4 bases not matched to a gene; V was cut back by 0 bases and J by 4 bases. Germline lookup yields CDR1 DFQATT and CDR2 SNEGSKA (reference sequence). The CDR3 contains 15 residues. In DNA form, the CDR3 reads TGCAGTGCTAGAGAGGGGACTAGCGGGTTATACGAGCAGTACTTC. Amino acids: CSAREGTSGLYEQYF.